Listed below are T cell receptor beta chains from one sample, sequenced in a study of blood T cell repertoires in COVID-19. Only in-frame clones appear in the TCRdb table, and some are missing; sequencing was by immunoSEQ multiplex PCR. Among about 30,000 clones listed, almost 85% were seen once. The sequenced sample consisted of peripheral blood. All receptors derive from a man aged 55 to 70 with active COVID-19. CDR3s include the opening cysteine and the closing phenylalanine or tryptophan. Each record gives: D gene, clone size, V gene, J gene, CDR3 DNA, CDR3 protein. The D gene is left open where the match is weak. Clone size is not always given. Where it is, it says once, few, many or a class for expanded clones.

d_gene: TRBD2
abundance: -
v_gene: TRBV7-3
j_gene: TRBJ2-7
CDR3nt: TGTGCCAGCAGCCCCCTCCTAGCGGGAGTAGAGAAGCAGTACTTC
CDR3aa: CASSPLLAGVEKQYF

d_gene: -
abundance: -
v_gene: TRBV5-1
j_gene: TRBJ1-1
CDR3nt: TGCGCCAGCAGCACAGGGCTAAAGGGAATAACGGGCACTGAAGCTTTCTTT
CDR3aa: CASSTGLKGITGTEAFF

d_gene: -
abundance: -
v_gene: TRBV6-5
j_gene: TRBJ2-1
CDR3nt: TGTGCCAGCAGACCAACTACGAAATTGGATGAGCAGTTCTTC
CDR3aa: CASRPTTKLDEQFF

d_gene: TRBD2
abundance: few
v_gene: TRBV18
j_gene: TRBJ2-3
CDR3nt: TGTGCCAGCTCACCAGGGACTAGCGGGAGCACAGATACGCAGTATTTT
CDR3aa: CASSPGTSGSTDTQYF

d_gene: TRBD1
abundance: -
v_gene: TRBV28
j_gene: TRBJ2-5
CDR3nt: TGTGCCAGCAGTTTTCCCGGGACAGCCCAAGAGACCCAGTACTTC
CDR3aa: CASSFPGTAQETQYF

d_gene: -
abundance: -
v_gene: TRBV28
j_gene: TRBJ2-1
CDR3nt: TGTGCCAGCAGTTTATGGACTTGGCAGTCCTACAATGAGCAGTTCTTC
CDR3aa: CASSLWTWQSYNEQFF

d_gene: -
abundance: few
v_gene: TRBV6-5
j_gene: TRBJ1-6
CDR3nt: TGTGCCAGCAGTTATACTATAACCCCGTATAATTCACCCCTCCACTTT
CDR3aa: CASSYTITPYNSPLHF

d_gene: -
abundance: -
v_gene: TRBV3-1/TRBV3-2
j_gene: TRBJ2-1
CDR3nt: TGTGCCAGCAGCCAAGATCTTGGCAGGGCCGGTCTAGTCGACAATGAGCAGTTCTTC
CDR3aa: CASSQDLGRAGLVDNEQFF

d_gene: TRBD2
abundance: -
v_gene: TRBV5-6
j_gene: TRBJ2-7
CDR3nt: TGTGCCAGCAGCTGGGGCGAGCCCGCTAGCGGGAATTCGAAGCAGTACTTC
CDR3aa: CASSWGEPASGNSKQYF

d_gene: -
abundance: -
v_gene: TRBV5-1
j_gene: TRBJ2-1
CDR3nt: TGCGCCAGCAGCCCACGTGACAGAGCCTACAATGAGCAGTTCTTC
CDR3aa: CASSPRDRAYNEQFF

d_gene: TRBD2
abundance: -
v_gene: TRBV18
j_gene: TRBJ2-1
CDR3nt: TGTGCCAGCTCACCCTCGTTAGCGGGAGGTAGCAATGAGCAGTTCTTC
CDR3aa: CASSPSLAGGSNEQFF

d_gene: -
abundance: -
v_gene: TRBV11-3
j_gene: TRBJ2-1
CDR3nt: TGTGCCAGCAGCCCCGAGGGACTGCGGAGGAATGAGCAGTTCTTC
CDR3aa: CASSPEGLRRNEQFF

d_gene: TRBD1
abundance: -
v_gene: TRBV28
j_gene: TRBJ1-4
CDR3nt: TGTGCCAGCAGCCAAGGCTACCCAGGGGGGCTAGGTAATGAAAAACTGTTTTTT
CDR3aa: CASSQGYPGGLGNEKLFF

d_gene: -
abundance: -
v_gene: TRBV28
j_gene: TRBJ2-7
CDR3nt: TGTGCCAGCAGTTTCAGTCCAACCTACGAGCAGTACTTC
CDR3aa: CASSFSPTYEQYF

d_gene: TRBD2
abundance: -
v_gene: TRBV10-3
j_gene: TRBJ2-3
CDR3nt: TGTGCCATCAGTGGGGCTAGCGGGACACCCACAGATACGCAGTATTTT
CDR3aa: CAISGASGTPTDTQYF

d_gene: TRBD1
abundance: -
v_gene: TRBV18
j_gene: TRBJ1-5
CDR3nt: TGTGCCAGCTCATGGGACAGCGCTGGCAATCAGCCCCAGCATTTT
CDR3aa: CASSWDSAGNQPQHF

d_gene: -
abundance: -
v_gene: TRBV5-1
j_gene: TRBJ1-5
CDR3nt: TGCGCCAGCAGCGTAGACAGTAGCAATCAGCCCCAGCATTTT
CDR3aa: CASSVDSSNQPQHF

d_gene: TRBD2
abundance: -
v_gene: TRBV3-1/TRBV3-2
j_gene: TRBJ2-1
CDR3nt: TGTGCCAGCAGCCAGAGACTAGCGGGAGCATGGTCGTATGAGCAGTTCTTC
CDR3aa: CASSQRLAGAWSYEQFF

d_gene: -
abundance: -
v_gene: TRBV7-2
j_gene: TRBJ2-7
CDR3nt: TGTGCCAGCAGCTTCGATCGGGGTAGGGTTCAGCAGTACTTC
CDR3aa: CASSFDRGRVQQYF

d_gene: -
abundance: -
v_gene: TRBV4-2
j_gene: TRBJ2-7
CDR3nt: TGTGCCAGCAGCCAAGACCTCGGGTGGTCTCCCTACGAGCAGTACTTC
CDR3aa: CASSQDLGWSPYEQYF

d_gene: -
abundance: -
v_gene: TRBV5-1
j_gene: TRBJ2-3
CDR3nt: TGCGCCAGCAGCCCCCCATTTAGCACAGATACGCAGTATTTT
CDR3aa: CASSPPFSTDTQYF

d_gene: -
abundance: -
v_gene: TRBV20-1
j_gene: TRBJ2-4
CDR3nt: TGCAGTGCAGGGGGGGACTGGCAGTACTTC
CDR3aa: CSAGGDWQYF

d_gene: TRBD1
abundance: few
v_gene: TRBV29-1
j_gene: TRBJ1-2
CDR3nt: TGCAGCGTGGCCGACAGGGAGAACTATGGCTACACCTTC
CDR3aa: CSVADRENYGYTF

d_gene: TRBD1
abundance: -
v_gene: TRBV5-3
j_gene: TRBJ2-1
CDR3nt: TGTGCCAGAAGCCCGGACAGGGGAAATGAGCAGTTCTTC
CDR3aa: CARSPDRGNEQFF

d_gene: -
abundance: -
v_gene: TRBV6-5
j_gene: TRBJ2-7
CDR3nt: TGTGCCAGCAGGAGACTACAGGGAAATAGGTACGAGCAGTACTTC
CDR3aa: CASRRLQGNRYEQYF

d_gene: -
abundance: -
v_gene: TRBV11-1
j_gene: TRBJ1-1
CDR3nt: TGTGCCAGCCAGGAGGTAGAGAACACTGAAGCTTTCTTT
CDR3aa: CASQEVENTEAFF

d_gene: TRBD1
abundance: -
v_gene: TRBV12-5
j_gene: TRBJ1-1
CDR3nt: TGTGCTAGTGGTTTAGCAACAGGGGGTGTCACTGAAGCTTTCTTT
CDR3aa: CASGLATGGVTEAFF

d_gene: -
abundance: few
v_gene: TRBV19
j_gene: TRBJ1-4
CDR3nt: TGTGCCAGTAGTCTCCGTGAGGGTAATGAAAAACTGTTTTTT
CDR3aa: CASSLREGNEKLFF

d_gene: TRBD2
abundance: -
v_gene: TRBV28
j_gene: TRBJ2-7
CDR3nt: TGTGCCAGCAGTCATGGACTAGCGGGTTCCTACGAGCAGTACTTC
CDR3aa: CASSHGLAGSYEQYF

d_gene: TRBD1
abundance: once
v_gene: TRBV27
j_gene: TRBJ1-6
CDR3nt: TGTGCCAGCAGTATCTACAGGGGGCCTCCAGATTCACCCCTCCACTTT
CDR3aa: CASSIYRGPPDSPLHF

d_gene: TRBD2
abundance: -
v_gene: TRBV4-1
j_gene: TRBJ2-3
CDR3nt: TGCGCCAGCAGCCAAGGACCGGCTAGCGGGGACACAGATACGCAGTATTTT
CDR3aa: CASSQGPASGDTDTQYF

d_gene: TRBD2
abundance: once
v_gene: TRBV19
j_gene: TRBJ2-3
CDR3nt: TGTGCCAGTAGGGTAGCGGGGGCCACAGATACGCAGTATTTT
CDR3aa: CASRVAGATDTQYF

d_gene: TRBD2
abundance: -
v_gene: TRBV7-9
j_gene: TRBJ2-1
CDR3nt: TGTGCCAGCGATCCGGGACTAGCGGGAGGGCCTAGTGAGCAGTTCTTC
CDR3aa: CASDPGLAGGPSEQFF

d_gene: TRBD1
abundance: -
v_gene: TRBV11-3
j_gene: TRBJ1-4
CDR3nt: TGTGCCAGCAGCTTGGGGACAGGGAGGGAAAAACTGTTTTTT
CDR3aa: CASSLGTGREKLFF

d_gene: TRBD2
abundance: few
v_gene: TRBV4-2
j_gene: TRBJ2-3
CDR3nt: TGTGCCAGCAGCCCCCTCCGCCGGGAGGGAGGCACAGATACGCAGTATTTT
CDR3aa: CASSPLRREGGTDTQYF

d_gene: -
abundance: -
v_gene: TRBV6-5
j_gene: TRBJ2-3
CDR3nt: TGTGCCAGCAGTTACTCGCAGGTCTTCCGCACAGATACGCAGTATTTT
CDR3aa: CASSYSQVFRTDTQYF

d_gene: -
abundance: -
v_gene: TRBV7-9
j_gene: TRBJ2-2
CDR3nt: TGTGCCAGCAGCTTAGTCGGGAACACCGGGGAGCTGTTTTTT
CDR3aa: CASSLVGNTGELFF

d_gene: TRBD1
abundance: few
v_gene: TRBV28
j_gene: TRBJ2-7
CDR3nt: TGTGCCAGCAGCCCTCGACAGGGGTACAACCACGAGCAGTACTTC
CDR3aa: CASSPRQGYNHEQYF

d_gene: -
abundance: -
v_gene: TRBV7-2
j_gene: TRBJ2-1
CDR3nt: TGTGCCAGCAGCCCCCAAATCAGAAGTGAGCAGTTCTTC
CDR3aa: CASSPQIRSEQFF

d_gene: -
abundance: few
v_gene: TRBV6-1
j_gene: TRBJ2-1
CDR3nt: TGTGCCAGCAGTGATCGGGGTAGCGGCTACAATGAGCAGTTCTTC
CDR3aa: CASSDRGSGYNEQFF

d_gene: -
abundance: -
v_gene: TRBV6-1
j_gene: TRBJ2-7
CDR3nt: TGTGCCAGCAGTGAAGGTCAATCTACCCTTTACGAGCAGTACTTC
CDR3aa: CASSEGQSTLYEQYF

d_gene: TRBD2
abundance: -
v_gene: TRBV11-3
j_gene: TRBJ2-2
CDR3nt: TGTGCCAGCAGCTTGGCGGGAGCGAGCACCGGGGAGCTGTTTTTT
CDR3aa: CASSLAGASTGELFF

d_gene: TRBD2
abundance: -
v_gene: TRBV29-1
j_gene: TRBJ2-2
CDR3nt: TGCAGCGGTTCTATGGCGGGAGTGCACGGGGAGCTGTTTTTT
CDR3aa: CSGSMAGVHGELFF

d_gene: TRBD2
abundance: -
v_gene: TRBV5-6
j_gene: TRBJ2-1
CDR3nt: TGTGCCAGCAGCTTGGCGAGCGGGAGGTACAATGAGCAGTTCTTC
CDR3aa: CASSLASGRYNEQFF

d_gene: -
abundance: -
v_gene: TRBV19
j_gene: TRBJ2-1
CDR3nt: TGTGCCAGTAGGGAGGGACCCCACGATGAGCAGTTCTTC
CDR3aa: CASREGPHDEQFF

d_gene: TRBD2
abundance: -
v_gene: TRBV10-2
j_gene: TRBJ2-7
CDR3nt: TGCGCCAGCAGTGAGGGTGGCCTAGCGGGGCCCTACGAGCAGTACTTC
CDR3aa: CASSEGGLAGPYEQYF

d_gene: TRBD2
abundance: once
v_gene: TRBV7-8
j_gene: TRBJ2-7
CDR3nt: TGTGCCAGCAGCCCCACAAAGATAGCGGGAGGGGGTCACGAGCAGTACTTC
CDR3aa: CASSPTKIAGGGHEQYF

d_gene: TRBD1
abundance: -
v_gene: TRBV6-5
j_gene: TRBJ1-2
CDR3nt: TGTGCCAGCCGCCGGGACAGCCTATATGGCTACACCTTC
CDR3aa: CASRRDSLYGYTF

d_gene: -
abundance: -
v_gene: TRBV7-9
j_gene: TRBJ2-7
CDR3nt: TGTGCCGGGGGGTCAGCGGGTACCTACGAGCAGTACTTC
CDR3aa: CAGGSAGTYEQYF

d_gene: -
abundance: -
v_gene: TRBV28
j_gene: TRBJ1-2
CDR3nt: TGTGCCAGCAGTTTATTGTCCGCAGGGAACTATGGCTACACCTTC
CDR3aa: CASSLLSAGNYGYTF

d_gene: -
abundance: -
v_gene: TRBV12-3/TRBV12-4
j_gene: TRBJ2-2
CDR3nt: TGTGCCAGCAGCCCCAGGGCGGTGGAGCTGTTTTTT
CDR3aa: CASSPRAVELFF

d_gene: -
abundance: -
v_gene: TRBV11-2
j_gene: TRBJ1-6
CDR3nt: TGTGCCAGCAGCTTACGGGGCAGGGGTAATTCACCCCTCCACTTT
CDR3aa: CASSLRGRGNSPLHF

d_gene: TRBD2
abundance: -
v_gene: TRBV5-1
j_gene: TRBJ2-3
CDR3nt: TGCGCCAGCAGCTTGGGGACTAGCGGCACAGATACGCAGTATTTT
CDR3aa: CASSLGTSGTDTQYF

d_gene: TRBD2
abundance: -
v_gene: TRBV6-5
j_gene: TRBJ2-1
CDR3nt: TGTGCCAGCCGTCTAACAAGCGGGACCTACAATGAGCAGTTCTTC
CDR3aa: CASRLTSGTYNEQFF

d_gene: TRBD2
abundance: -
v_gene: TRBV27
j_gene: TRBJ2-1
CDR3nt: TGTGCCAGCAGCGAGAGCGGGACGTCCTACAATGAGCAGTTCTTC
CDR3aa: CASSESGTSYNEQFF

d_gene: -
abundance: -
v_gene: TRBV5-4
j_gene: TRBJ2-3
CDR3nt: TGTGCCAGCAGCTTGTCTAAAACCCGCCTCACAGATACGCAGTATTTT
CDR3aa: CASSLSKTRLTDTQYF

d_gene: TRBD2
abundance: once
v_gene: TRBV28
j_gene: TRBJ2-1
CDR3nt: TGTGCCAGCAGTGCCCGGGGGGGCGTCTACAATGAGCAGTTCTTC
CDR3aa: CASSARGGVYNEQFF

d_gene: TRBD2
abundance: -
v_gene: TRBV2
j_gene: TRBJ2-4
CDR3nt: TGTGCCAGCAGTATGACTAGCGGAACAAAAAACATTCAGTACTTC
CDR3aa: CASSMTSGTKNIQYF

d_gene: TRBD1
abundance: -
v_gene: TRBV7-9
j_gene: TRBJ1-4
CDR3nt: TGTGCCAGCAGCTTGCGGACAGGGAGCGTAACTAATGAAAAACTGTTTTTT
CDR3aa: CASSLRTGSVTNEKLFF